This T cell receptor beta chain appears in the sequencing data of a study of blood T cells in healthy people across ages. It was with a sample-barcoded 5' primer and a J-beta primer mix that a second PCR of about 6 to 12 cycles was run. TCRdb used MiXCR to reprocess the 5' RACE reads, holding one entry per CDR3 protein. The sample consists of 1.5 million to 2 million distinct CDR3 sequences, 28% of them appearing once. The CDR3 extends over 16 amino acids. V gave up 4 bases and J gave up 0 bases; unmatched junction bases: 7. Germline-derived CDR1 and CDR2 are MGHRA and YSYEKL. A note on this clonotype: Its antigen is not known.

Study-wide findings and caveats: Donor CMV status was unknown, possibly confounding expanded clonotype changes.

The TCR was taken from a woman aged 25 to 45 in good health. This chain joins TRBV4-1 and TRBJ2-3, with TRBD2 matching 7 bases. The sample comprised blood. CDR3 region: CASSLVLADSTDTQYF. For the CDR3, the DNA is TGCGCCAGCAGCCTTGTTCTAGCGGATAGCACAGATACGCAGTATTTT.